Listed below are T cell receptor beta chains from one sample, sequenced in a study of graft-versus-host responses after intestinal transplantation. No cognate antigen is known for these TCRs. Method: immunoSEQ multiplex PCR; TCRdb's copy keeps in-frame clones and lacks some. This sample yields about 120,000 clones, of which 90% to 95% are seen a single time; more than 0.1% belongs to the top ten. Here the sequenced sample was unstimulated CD4+ T cells sorted from spleen or lymph node cells, taken before intestinal transplant. These receptors all stem from a human donor who received an intestinal transplant. CDR3s include the opening cysteine and the closing phenylalanine or tryptophan. The D gene is left open where the match is weak. A clone size is listed for some rows: how often the clone was seen (once, few, many), or a class if it is expanded.

TGCGCCAGCAGTAGCGGAGCTAGCACAGATACGCAGTATTTT,CASSSGASTDTQYF,TRBJ2-3,NA,NA,TRBV5-1
TGTGCCAGCAGTCCGGACTACACTCTTCCCACAGATACGCAGTATTTT,CASSPDYTLPTDTQYF,TRBJ2-3,NA,NA,TRBV27
TGCGCCAGCAGCCCCGGGTCGACAGGGACCGACGCGAACACCGGGGAGCTGTTTTTT,CASSPGSTGTDANTGELFF,TRBJ2-2,NA,TRBD1,TRBV4-1
TGCGCCAGCAGCTTGGTGGCGGTGAGCTCCTACGAGCAGTACTTC,CASSLVAVSSYEQYF,TRBJ2-7,NA,NA,TRBV5-1
TGTGCCAGCAGTATTAGAGGGTACGAGCAGTACTTC,CASSIRGYEQYF,TRBJ2-7,NA,NA,TRBV11-2
TGTGCCAGCAGCCAAGAGGGGGGGAGTTACTATGGCTACACCTTC,CASSQEGGSYYGYTF,TRBJ1-2,NA,NA,TRBV4-2
TGTGCCAGCAGTGGTGTCAGGTCCTACGAGCAGTACTTC,CASSGVRSYEQYF,TRBJ2-7,NA,NA,TRBV6-4
TGTGCCAGCAGTTACTCGAAGCAGGTGGGGGGAGCTTTCTTT,CASSYSKQVGGAFF,TRBJ1-1,NA,NA,TRBV6-5
TGTGCCAGCAGCTTAGAGAGGCCAGAGACCCAGTACTTC,CASSLERPETQYF,TRBJ2-5,NA,NA,TRBV11-2
TGTGCCAGCAGCTTTGATGGGAACACTGAAGCTTTCTTT,CASSFDGNTEAFF,TRBJ1-1,NA,NA,TRBV7-3
TGTGCCAGCAGCCGGGGGGATCAGCCCCAGCATTTT,CASSRGDQPQHF,TRBJ1-5,NA,NA,TRBV5-6
TGTGCCAGCAGCTTAGCGGAGAGGGGGATTGGGTACAATGAGCAGTTCTTC,CASSLAERGIGYNEQFF,TRBJ2-1,NA,NA,TRBV11-2
TGTGCCAGCAGTGTGTCTAGCACACACACAGATACGCAGTATTTT,CASSVSSTHTDTQYF,TRBJ2-3,once,NA,TRBV2
TGTGCCAGCAGTGAATTATCCAGGCAAAAGGGCTACGAGCAGTACTTC,CASSELSRQKGYEQYF,TRBJ2-7,NA,NA,TRBV6-1
TGTGCCAGCAGTCCCCGGACTAGCGGGAGGAGGGAGACCCAGTACTTC,CASSPRTSGRRETQYF,TRBJ2-5,NA,TRBD2,TRBV27
TGTGCCAGCAGCGCCCCCGGGACTAGCGGGCGGCGGGGGGACGAGCAGTACTTC,CASSAPGTSGRRGDEQYF,TRBJ2-7,NA,TRBD2,TRBV9